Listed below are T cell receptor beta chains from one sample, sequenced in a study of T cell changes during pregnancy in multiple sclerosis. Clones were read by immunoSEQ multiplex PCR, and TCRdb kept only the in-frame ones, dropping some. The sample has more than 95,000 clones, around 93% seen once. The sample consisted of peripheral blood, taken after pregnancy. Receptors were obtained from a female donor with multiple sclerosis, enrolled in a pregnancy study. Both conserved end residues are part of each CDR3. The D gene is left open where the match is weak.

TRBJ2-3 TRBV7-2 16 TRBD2 CASSLELAGGADTQYF
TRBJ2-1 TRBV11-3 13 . CASSLGTLNEQFF
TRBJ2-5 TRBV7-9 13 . CASSTQYQETQYF
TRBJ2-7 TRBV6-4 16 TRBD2 CASSDGLAGPDYEQYF
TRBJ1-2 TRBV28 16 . CASTRTLDSLPGGYTF
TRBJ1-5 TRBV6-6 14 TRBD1 CASSPGQGGLPQHF
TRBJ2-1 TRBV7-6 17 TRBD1 CASSLAYGGQGADEQFF
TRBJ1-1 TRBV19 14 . CASSMGRSITEAFF
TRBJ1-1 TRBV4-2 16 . CASSQAAGATNTEAFF
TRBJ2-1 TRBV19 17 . CASSIDQLRTSPHEQFF
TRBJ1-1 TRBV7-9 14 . CASSLHDSDTEAFF
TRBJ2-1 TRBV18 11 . CASSRRGEQFF
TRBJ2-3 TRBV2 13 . CARQGASTDTQYF
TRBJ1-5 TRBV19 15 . CASSPHLTSLWPQHF
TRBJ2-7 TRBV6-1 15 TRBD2 CASSEGGGSNYEQYF
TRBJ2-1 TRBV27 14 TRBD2 CASSPGLAGNEQFF
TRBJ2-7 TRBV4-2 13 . CASSQARSYEQYF
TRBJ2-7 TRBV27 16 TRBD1 CASSPLSGQGPYEQYF
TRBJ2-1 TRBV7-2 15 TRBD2 CASSPTSGRDNEQFF
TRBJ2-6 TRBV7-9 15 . CASSLVVGQANVLTF
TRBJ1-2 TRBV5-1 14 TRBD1 CASGFGTGPSGYTF
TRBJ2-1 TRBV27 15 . CASSSQEGSDNEQFF
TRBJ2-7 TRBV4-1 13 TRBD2 CASSQQTSKEQYF
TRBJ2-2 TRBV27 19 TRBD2 CASSLSILAGGPKTGELFF
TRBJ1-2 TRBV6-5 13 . CASLRAPAEGYTF
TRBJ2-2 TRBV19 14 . CASSRDSTTGELFF
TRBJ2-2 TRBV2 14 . CASSGTANTGELFF
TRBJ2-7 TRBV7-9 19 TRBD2 CASSLGLAGEHPSPNEQYF
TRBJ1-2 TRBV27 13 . CASSVQGNYGYTF
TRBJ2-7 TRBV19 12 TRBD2 CASSIPGRALFF
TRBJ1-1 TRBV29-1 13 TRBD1 CSADRGMNTEAFF
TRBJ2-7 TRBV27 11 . CASSFFGEQYF
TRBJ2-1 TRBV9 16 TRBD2 CASSARGLARNNEQFF
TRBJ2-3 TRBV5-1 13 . CASSESGTDTQYF
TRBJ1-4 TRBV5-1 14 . CASSLRATNEKLFF
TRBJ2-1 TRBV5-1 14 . CASSPPGSGNEQFF